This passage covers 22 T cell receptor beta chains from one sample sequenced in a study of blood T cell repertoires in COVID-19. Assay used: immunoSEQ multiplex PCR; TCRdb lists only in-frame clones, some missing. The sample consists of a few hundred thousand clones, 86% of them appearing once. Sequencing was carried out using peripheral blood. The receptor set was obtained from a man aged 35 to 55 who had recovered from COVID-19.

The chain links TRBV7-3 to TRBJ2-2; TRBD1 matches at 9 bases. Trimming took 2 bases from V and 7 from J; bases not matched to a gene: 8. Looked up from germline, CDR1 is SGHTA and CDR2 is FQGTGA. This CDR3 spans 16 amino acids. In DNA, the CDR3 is TGTGCCAGCAGCTTACGAGGGACAGGGAAGGACGGGGAGCTGTTTTTT. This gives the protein CASSLRGTGKDGELFF. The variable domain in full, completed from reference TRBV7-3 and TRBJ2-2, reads GAGVSQTPSNKVTEKGKYVELRCDPISGHTALYWYRQSLGQGPEFLIYFQGTGAADDSGLPNDRFFAVRPEGSVSTLKIQRTERGDSAVYLCASSLRGTGKDGELFFGEGSRLTVL.

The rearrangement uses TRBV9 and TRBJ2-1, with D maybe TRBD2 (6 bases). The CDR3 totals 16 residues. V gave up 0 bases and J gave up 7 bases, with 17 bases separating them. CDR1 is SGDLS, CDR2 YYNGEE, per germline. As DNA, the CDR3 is TGTGCCAGCAGCGTAGGTTATGGGGCCCGGGGGAATGAGCAGTTCTTC. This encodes CASSVGYGARGNEQFF.

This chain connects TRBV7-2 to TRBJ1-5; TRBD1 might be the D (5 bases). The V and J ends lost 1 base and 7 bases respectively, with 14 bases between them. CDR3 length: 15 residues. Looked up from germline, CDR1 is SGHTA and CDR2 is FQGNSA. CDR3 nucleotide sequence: TGTGCCAGCAGCTTAGAATCCAGCGGGGGGCAGCCCCAGCATTTT. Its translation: CASSLESSGGQPQHF.

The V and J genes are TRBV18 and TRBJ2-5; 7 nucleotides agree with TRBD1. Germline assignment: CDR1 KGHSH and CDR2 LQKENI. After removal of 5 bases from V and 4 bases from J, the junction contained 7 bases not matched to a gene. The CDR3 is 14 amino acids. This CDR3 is CASSTDRVRETQYF. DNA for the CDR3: TGTGCCAGCTCAACCGACAGGGTACGAGAGACCCAGTACTTC. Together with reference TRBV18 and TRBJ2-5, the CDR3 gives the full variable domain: NAGVMQNPRHLVRRRGQEARLRCSPMKGHSHVYWYRQLPEEGLKFMVYLQKENIIDESGMPKERFSAEFPKEGPSILRIQQVVRGDSAAYFCASSTDRVRETQYFGPGTRLLVL.

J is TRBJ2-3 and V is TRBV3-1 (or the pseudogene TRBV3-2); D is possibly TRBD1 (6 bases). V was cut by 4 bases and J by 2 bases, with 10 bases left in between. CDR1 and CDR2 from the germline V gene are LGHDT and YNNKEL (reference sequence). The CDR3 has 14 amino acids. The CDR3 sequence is CASSLRQDTDTQYF. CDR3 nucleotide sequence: TGTGCCAGCAGCCTCCGACAGGACACAGATACGCAGTATTTT.

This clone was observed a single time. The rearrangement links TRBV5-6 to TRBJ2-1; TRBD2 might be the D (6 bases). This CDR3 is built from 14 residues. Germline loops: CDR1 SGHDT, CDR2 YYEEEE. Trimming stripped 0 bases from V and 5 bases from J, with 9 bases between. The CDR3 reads CASSLGTKNNEQFF. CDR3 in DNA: TGTGCCAGCAGCTTGGGGACTAAAAACAATGAGCAGTTCTTC.

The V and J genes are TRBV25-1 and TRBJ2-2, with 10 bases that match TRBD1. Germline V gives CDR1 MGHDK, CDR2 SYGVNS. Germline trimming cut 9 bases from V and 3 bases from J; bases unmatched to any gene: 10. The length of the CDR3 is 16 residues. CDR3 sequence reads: CASKSGGQGDTGELFF. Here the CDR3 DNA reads TGTGCCAGTAAATCCGGAGGACAGGGGGACACCGGGGAGCTGTTTTTT.

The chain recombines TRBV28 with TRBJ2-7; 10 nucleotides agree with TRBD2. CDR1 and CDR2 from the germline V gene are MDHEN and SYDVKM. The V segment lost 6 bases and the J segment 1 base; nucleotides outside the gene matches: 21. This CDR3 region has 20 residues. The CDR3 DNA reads TGTGCCAGCAGGACCCCTAGCGGGAGCGCCCGGGAGTACAAATCCTACGAGCAGTACTTC. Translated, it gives CASRTPSGSAREYKSYEQYF.

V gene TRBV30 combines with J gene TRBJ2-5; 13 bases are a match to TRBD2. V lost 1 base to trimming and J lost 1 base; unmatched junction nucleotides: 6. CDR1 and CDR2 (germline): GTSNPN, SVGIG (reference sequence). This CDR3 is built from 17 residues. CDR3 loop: CAWSGTSGRRGQETQYF. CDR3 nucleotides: TGTGCCTGGAGTGGGACTAGCGGGAGACGGGGCCAAGAGACCCAGTACTTC.

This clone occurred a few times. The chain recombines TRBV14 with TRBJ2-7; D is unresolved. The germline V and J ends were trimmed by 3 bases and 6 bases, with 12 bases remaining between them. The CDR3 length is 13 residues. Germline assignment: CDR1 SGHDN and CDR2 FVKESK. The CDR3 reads CASSQEQYREQYF. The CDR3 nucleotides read TGTGCCAGCAGCCAGGAACAGTATCGCGAGCAGTACTTC. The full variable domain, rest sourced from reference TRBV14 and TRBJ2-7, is EAGVTQFPSHSVIEKGQTVTLRCDPISGHDNLYWYRRVMGKEIKFLLHFVKESKQDESGMPNNRFLAERTGGTYSTLKVQPAELEDSGVYFCASSQEQYREQYFGPGTRLTVT.

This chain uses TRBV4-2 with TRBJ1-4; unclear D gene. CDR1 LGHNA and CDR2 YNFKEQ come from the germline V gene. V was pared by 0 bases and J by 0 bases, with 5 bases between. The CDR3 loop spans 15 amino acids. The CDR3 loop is CASSQEYATNEKLFF. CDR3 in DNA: TGTGCCAGCAGCCAAGAGTATGCAACTAATGAAAAACTGTTTTTT.

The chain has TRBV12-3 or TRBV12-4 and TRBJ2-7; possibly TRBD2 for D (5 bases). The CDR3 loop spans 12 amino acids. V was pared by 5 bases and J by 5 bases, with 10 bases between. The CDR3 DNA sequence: TGTGCCAGCAGTCCTACAGCGGACGAGCAGTACTTC. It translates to CASSPTADEQYF.

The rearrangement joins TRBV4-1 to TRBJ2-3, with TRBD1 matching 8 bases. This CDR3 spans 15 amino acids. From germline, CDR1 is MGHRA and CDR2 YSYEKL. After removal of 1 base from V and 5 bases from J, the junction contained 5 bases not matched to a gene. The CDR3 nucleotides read TGCGCCAGCAGCCAAGCAGGGGGCATCAGAGATACGCAGTATTTT. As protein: CASSQAGGIRDTQYF.

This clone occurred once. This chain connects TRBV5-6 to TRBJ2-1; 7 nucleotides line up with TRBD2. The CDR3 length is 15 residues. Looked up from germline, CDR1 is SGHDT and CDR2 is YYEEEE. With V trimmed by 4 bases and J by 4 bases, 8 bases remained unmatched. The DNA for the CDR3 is TGTGCCAGCAGCCCCGCTACGGGGGGTTACAATGAGCAGTTCTTC. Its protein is CASSPATGGYNEQFF.

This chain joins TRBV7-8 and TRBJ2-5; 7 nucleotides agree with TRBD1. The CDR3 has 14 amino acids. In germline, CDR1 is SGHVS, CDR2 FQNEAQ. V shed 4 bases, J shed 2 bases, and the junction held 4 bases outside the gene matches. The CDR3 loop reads CASSSQTGQETQYF. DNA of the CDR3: TGTGCCAGCAGCTCTCAGACAGGGCAAGAGACCCAGTACTTC. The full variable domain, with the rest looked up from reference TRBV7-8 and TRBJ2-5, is GAGVSQSPRYKVAKRGQDVALRCDPISGHVSLFWYQQALGQGPEFLTYFQNEAQLDKSGLPSDRFFAERPEGSVSTLKIQRTQQEDSAVYLCASSSQTGQETQYFGPGTRLLVL.

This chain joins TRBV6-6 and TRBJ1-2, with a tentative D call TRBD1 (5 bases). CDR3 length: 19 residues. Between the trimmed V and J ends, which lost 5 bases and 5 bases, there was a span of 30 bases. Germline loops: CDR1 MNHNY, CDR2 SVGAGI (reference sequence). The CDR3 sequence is CASSPLGLGTPKGKYGYTF. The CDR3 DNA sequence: TGTGCCAGCAGTCCACTGGGCTTGGGGACTCCTAAAGGGAAATATGGCTACACCTTC.

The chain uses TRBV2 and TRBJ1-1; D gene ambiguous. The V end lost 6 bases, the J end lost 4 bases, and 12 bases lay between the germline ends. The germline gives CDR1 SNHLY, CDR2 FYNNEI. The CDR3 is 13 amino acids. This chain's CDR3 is CASSDSLATEAFF. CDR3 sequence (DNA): TGTGCCAGCAGCGATTCACTAGCCACTGAAGCTTTCTTT.

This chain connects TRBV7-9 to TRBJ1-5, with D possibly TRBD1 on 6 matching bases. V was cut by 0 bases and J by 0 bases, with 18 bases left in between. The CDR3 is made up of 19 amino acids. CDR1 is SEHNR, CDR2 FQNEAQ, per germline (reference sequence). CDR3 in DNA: TGTGCCAGCAGCTTAGCAGGGGACACGGACCTTTATAGCAATCAGCCCCAGCATTTT. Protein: CASSLAGDTDLYSNQPQHF.

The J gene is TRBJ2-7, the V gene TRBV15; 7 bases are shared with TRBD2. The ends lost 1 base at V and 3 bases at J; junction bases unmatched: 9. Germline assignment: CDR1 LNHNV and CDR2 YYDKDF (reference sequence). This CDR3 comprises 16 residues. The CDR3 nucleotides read TGTGCCACCAGCAGAGGTAGCGGGCTCCAAGGCTACGAGCAGTACTTC. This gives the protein CATSRGSGLQGYEQYF.

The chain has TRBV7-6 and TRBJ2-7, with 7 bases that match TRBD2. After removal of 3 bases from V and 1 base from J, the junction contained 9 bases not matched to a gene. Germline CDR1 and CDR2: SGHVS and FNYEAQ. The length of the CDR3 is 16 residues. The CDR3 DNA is TGTGCCAGCAGCTTGGGGGGGTCTAGCGGATCCTACGAGCAGTACTTC. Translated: CASSLGGSSGSYEQYF.

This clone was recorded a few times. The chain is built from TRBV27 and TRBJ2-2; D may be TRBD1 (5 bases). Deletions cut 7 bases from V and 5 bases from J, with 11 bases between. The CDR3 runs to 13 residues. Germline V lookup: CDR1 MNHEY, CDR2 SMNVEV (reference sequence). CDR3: CASKGLNTGELFF. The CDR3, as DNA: TGTGCCAGCAAGGGGCTGAATACCGGGGAGCTGTTTTTT.

The CDR3 here is CASSLGGGLVEQFF. The CDR3 region has the DNA TGTGCCAGCAGCTTGGGCGGGGGACTAGTTGAGCAGTTCTTC. This chain uses TRBV7-9 with TRBJ2-1, with 8 bases identical to TRBD2. Germline V gene sequence: CDR1 SEHNR, CDR2 FQNEAQ (reference sequence). The CDR3 totals 14 residues. J was trimmed by 9 bases and V by 3 bases; bases with no gene match: 7.